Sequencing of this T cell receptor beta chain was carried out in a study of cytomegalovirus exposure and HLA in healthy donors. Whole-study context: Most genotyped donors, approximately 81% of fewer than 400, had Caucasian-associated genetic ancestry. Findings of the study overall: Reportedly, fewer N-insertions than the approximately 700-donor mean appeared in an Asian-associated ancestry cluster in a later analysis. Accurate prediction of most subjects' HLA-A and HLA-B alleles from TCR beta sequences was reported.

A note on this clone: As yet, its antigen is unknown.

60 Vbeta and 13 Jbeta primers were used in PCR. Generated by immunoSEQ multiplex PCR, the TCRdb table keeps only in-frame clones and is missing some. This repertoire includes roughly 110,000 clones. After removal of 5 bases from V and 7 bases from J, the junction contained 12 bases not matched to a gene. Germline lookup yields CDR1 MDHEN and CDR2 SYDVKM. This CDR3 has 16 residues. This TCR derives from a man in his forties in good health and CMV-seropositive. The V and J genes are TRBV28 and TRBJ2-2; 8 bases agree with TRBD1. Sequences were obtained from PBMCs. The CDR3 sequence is CASSPPGGGLVGELFF. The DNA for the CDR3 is TGTGCCAGCAGTCCCCCAGGGGGCGGTTTAGTCGGGGAGCTGTTTTTT.